The source of this TCR beta chain is a study of breast tumors, draining lymph nodes, adjacent tissues (dated by TCRdb to 2016 to 2017). Context from the whole study: Breast cancer patients provided tumor, adjacent nontumor tissue and axillary lymph nodes, and the study compared the TCR beta repertoires across these three sources. The study was designed to assess the relationships and possible T-cell exchange between tumor, surrounding tissue and draining lymph node repertoires in human breast cancer. Results and caveats for the whole study, not just this receptor: The data were considered consistent with the idea that most tumor T cells come from the lymph node and then expand in tumor tissue. The study presented the conclusion that tumor T cells originate in lymph nodes as consistent with a hypothesis, not as something directly demonstrated. In luminal-like breast cancer, tumor and nontumor tissue repertoires resembled each other significantly more than in basal-like breast cancer. Tumor T-cell repertoires showed less diversity than lymph node repertoires and more diversity than nontumor tissue repertoires, and tumor T-cell repertoires showed preferential V and J gene usage.

The sequencer listed for this sample is Illumina HiSeq 2000. TCR beta chain libraries were generated through multiplex PCR amplification. High-throughput sequencing was used to analyze the amplified TCR beta chain products. TCRdb passed the public sequencing reads through fastp at Q25 and MiXCR, retaining productive beta sequences. For every CDR3 protein sequence, its rows merge into one entry that carries the most common genes and DNA. The sample includes 83,000 or so distinct CDR3 sequences, with about 20% observed a single time. 2% to 2.5% of the sample is held by the ten biggest clonotypes. The CDR3, cysteine through phenylalanine, is 15 amino acids long. Just the 45-base CDR3 DNA is kept, in frame starting at base 1. The junction carries 8 bases between V and J, which are trimmed by 1 base and 2 bases respectively. CDR1 and CDR2 are drawn from the germline V gene: SGHVS, FQNEAQ. This clonotype was detected ten times or more. There is no known antigen for this receptor. No base quality values were provided; no much bigger clone lies one nucleotide off.

Lymph node samples were obtained from the axillary draining lymph nodes of breast cancer patients. Specimen: axillary lymph node tissue. This chain joins TRBV7-8 to TRBJ2-2; the D gene cannot be resolved reliably. The clonotype comes from a female donor with breast cancer. Some clones in this sample may be carry-over from other donors' samples. The sequenced DNA is TGTGCCAGCAGCTTAGAGGGTTTTAACACCGGGGAGCTGTTTTTT. This yields the protein CASSLEGFNTGELFF.